Included here is one TCR beta chain sequence, with context. The antigen is not known. The CDR3 totals 16 residues. CDR1 is KGHDR and CDR2 is SFDVKD in the germline V gene. The ends lost 0 bases at V and 3 bases at J; junction bases unmatched: 5. Amplification from RNA transcripts yielded the TCR beta CDR3 regions. Scientists carried out first-round RT-PCR using HTBI primers and then a second-round multiplex PCR. TCRdb reprocessed the multiplex PCR reads via MiXCR and lists one record per CDR3 protein. The table has 400,000 to 450,000 distinct CDR3 sequences, roughly 21% seen once; the top ten hold around 3.1%. The data are from a study of Graves' ophthalmopathy and Graves' hyperthyroidism. Study results and caveats: Discrimination between ophthalmopathy and stable hyperthyroidism by a 13-signature model showed about 88% sensitivity and over 70% specificity.

This clonotype was obtained from a woman aged 18-29 years with stable Graves' hyperthyroidism. The V call is TRBV24-1, the J call TRBJ2-5; 8 nucleotides align to TRBD1. The specimen sequenced was peripheral blood. In nucleotides, the CDR3 is TGTGCCACCAGTGATTTGAGGGCAGGGGGCAAAGAGACCCAGTACTTC. Amino acid sequence: CATSDLRAGGKETQYF.